This TCR beta chain was recorded in a study of metastatic and nonmetastatic thyroid tumors (TCRdb year 2020). Looking at the study overall: Repertoires were compared across peripheral blood and tumor or nodule tissue samples from malignant and benign thyroid patients.

Regarding this clone: Its antigen is unknown. Within one base of it there is no much larger clone, and no base qualities were kept.

None of the patients had been given any treatment before thyroid surgery. Patient clinical samples collected from about 2011 to 2018 were retrospectively analysed using T-cell receptor beta sequencing. The investigation overall reported the following: In both blood and tumor samples, TCR beta diversity was reported to be significantly higher in malignant tumors than in benign nodules.

The library was generated by PCR. Sequenced using an Illumina HiSeq 4000. High-throughput sequencing was used to profile the TCR beta-chain CDR3 region of each patient. As for how the authors treated the data: CDR3 differences across clinicopathological groups were used to build a classifier for discriminating distant-metastatic papillary thyroid cancer patients. The Shannon index was used to assess repertoire diversity, and the Morisita-Horn index was used to assess tumor-blood repertoire similarity. Using fastp trimming at Q25 and MiXCR clonotype assembly, TCRdb reanalyzed the public sequencing data and kept in-frame beta chains. The V and J calls here are based on TCRdb, not the publication. Within this sample are 3,000 or so clones, with approximately 35% of them counted one time only. Approximately 22% of the sample lies in the top ten. Sequenced material: tumor tissue. This sequence was found in a female donor with papillary thyroid cancer or a benign thyroid nodule (not recorded which). Some clones in this sample may be carry-over from other donors' samples.

For the CDR3, the sequence is CASSLGINQPQHF. The DNA reads as follows: TGTGCCAGCAGCTTAGGGATTAATCAGCCCCAGCATTTT. The sequence is built from TRBV7-2 and TRBJ1-5; no D segment can be confidently identified. V and J lose 1 base and 4 bases, and a span of 5 bases separates them. CDR1 and CDR2 are read off the germline V gene as SGHTA and FQGNSA. The CDR3 runs 13 residues from the cysteine to the phenylalanine. Here the CDR3 DNA is all that survives: 39 bases in frame from base 1.